Below, 2 T cell receptor beta chains from the same sample are listed, as sequenced in a study of T cell responses to AZD1222 COVID-19 vaccine. Repertoires were generated with immunoSEQ multiplex PCR, while TCRdb's copy carries only in-frame clones and drops some. The table lists roughly 200,000 clones, roughly 94% of them singletons. The sequenced sample was peripheral blood, obtained 28 days after the second dose of the MenACWY control vaccine. The receptors originated from an adult who received the MenACWY meningococcal vaccine as a control.

This clone showed up just once. J is TRBJ2-1 and V is TRBV7-2; 10 bases map to TRBD2. The V segment lost 6 bases and the J segment 8 bases; nucleotides outside the gene matches: 4. In germline, CDR1 is SGHTA, CDR2 FQGNSA. The CDR3 has 13 residues. Written as DNA, the CDR3 is TGTGCCAGCAGGGTAGCGGGGGGTGATGAGCAGTTCTTC. It translates to CASRVAGGDEQFF.

This chain uses TRBV10-3 with TRBJ1-2, with D maybe TRBD1 (5 bases). The V gene's germline CDR1 is ENHRY and CDR2 SYGVKD. This CDR3 has 12 amino acids. Between the trimmed V and J ends, which lost 10 bases and 4 bases, there was a span of 13 bases. For the CDR3, the DNA is TGTGCCAGCGTCGGGGCAGCCTATGGCTACACCTTC. Protein product: CASVGAAYGYTF.